This TCR beta chain comes out of a study of cytomegalovirus exposure and HLA in healthy donors (dated by TCRdb to 2015 to 2018). Describing the broader study: An earlier analysis of about 560 of the donors reported under 300 Gb of sequence data and 90 million to 120 million unique TCR beta sequences obtained from roughly 180 million T cells. An early release that covered 640 HLA-typed donors contained approximately 300 gigabases of sequencing data and around 80 million unique TCR sequences. Of the approximately 400 genotyped donors, approximately 81% were placed in the genetic ancestry cluster associated with self-reported Caucasian donors. The study aimed to test whether signatures of past pathogen exposure could be identified by cataloging public T cell receptors. Using immunosequencing, the study profiled T cell repertoires from 550 to 750 subjects and related those repertoires to cytomegalovirus serostatus. In addition to the first cohort of several hundred subjects, a separate validation cohort of over 90 different subjects was used. To predict cytomegalovirus infection status, the study combined high-throughput TCR immunosequencing, statistical association of individual TCRs with disease status, and machine learning. To study patterns of TCR occurrence, a later analysis re-analyzed previously published TCR beta repertoires from more than 550 donors and added high-resolution HLA genotyping. Rather than using new phenotypic data, the later analysis identified candidate immune exposures from TCR beta sequences and from how often those sequences occurred across donors. An earlier analysis of more than 450 of the donors used high-throughput TCR beta sequencing to judge whether each TCR beta V gene segment behaved as functional or pseudogenic. Alongside the repertoire data, information on donor age, sex, ethnicity and CMV serostatus was compiled. In a later genetic analysis, genome-wide SNP genotypes for about 55% of the roughly 700 donors were used, and that subset was treated as a discovery cohort. Every discovery cohort repertoire had been produced on one sequencing platform. HLA typing covered class I and class II loci at four-digit resolution. Typing coverage varied by locus: about 629-640 donors for A, B, C, DRB1 and DQB1; 500 to 550 for DQA1; 606 for DPA1; roughly 450 for DPB1. Several DR-DQ haplotypes were handled as single units for association and clustering, since linkage in the cohort was strong. Among about 410 genotyped donors of the cohort, an average of roughly 230,000 unique TCR beta nucleotide sequences was sequenced per donor, of which approximately 19% were non-productive. What the work shows at the level of the full study, not this receptor alone: The classifier was reported to diagnose cytomegalovirus status with high specificity and sensitivity in both the original and validation cohorts. Because counts were too low, about 15 rarely observed V segments, including chromosome 9 orphons, were left out of the earlier analysis of some 640 of the donors. In a later analysis, over 15,000 TCR beta sequences were associated with specific HLA alleles at a false discovery rate of 0.05. An association between a missense DCLRE1C variant and V-gene and J-gene trimming of TCR beta chains was found in a later genetic analysis and replicated in an independent cohort. This cohort had only TCR beta chains sequenced, and the lack of alpha or paired-chain data limited which features could be detected. A later analysis found that TCR association rates varied across HLA loci, with DRB1 alleles showing the most associated TCRs and HLA-C alleles the fewest. Across donors, most TCR sequences were observed very rarely, whereas some public TCRs were present in many individuals. Correlated functional status among segregating V segments might reflect linkage disequilibrium, but an unknown experimental factor could not be ruled out. The 87-base-pair reads could not distinguish some IMGT-functional V segments, including TRBV6-2 and TRBV6-3, so those segments were excluded. It was suggested by the authors that the approach could potentially be generalized to other disease states and immunological phenotypes. Because HLA typing was missing for some donors at each locus, association tests included only the typed subset. Immune exposure information for the cohort was limited to CMV serostatus. The study gave a list of about 170 TCR beta chains associated with cytomegalovirus. In vitro tests confirmed that a few of the cytomegalovirus-associated TCR beta chains recognize cytomegalovirus antigens. In an earlier analysis of some 550 of the donors, most TCR beta V segments were observed in productive rearrangements about 87% or about 30% of the time, broadly matching IMGT annotations. A later analysis found that most CMV-associated TCR beta chains appeared HLA-restricted, with HLA associations seemingly driven largely by CMV exposure. According to a later analysis, parvovirus B19, influenza, CMV and Epstein-Barr virus appeared linked to several top co-occurrence clusters. In a later genetic analysis, fewer N-insertions in productive TCRs were reported among donors in an Asian-associated ancestry cluster than the approximately 670-donor mean. A cluster of highly shared sequence variants was judged likely to represent a technical artifact of the sequencing pipeline. A further reported finding was that TCR beta sequences accurately predicted the HLA-A and HLA-B alleles for most subjects in the first cohort. In a later analysis, HLA-associated TCR beta chains showed more clonal expansion and lower generation probabilities than non-associated chains that were equally common. Assigning TCR associations to individual alleles was difficult when HLA alleles, especially DR and DQ, strongly co-occurred. The presence/absence analyses assumed that sequencing depth was roughly uniform across donors, and that assumption may not be true.

V was cut back by 6 bases and J by 0 bases, leaving a gap of 18 bases between them. CDR1 and CDR2 were assigned from the germline V gene (reference sequence) as SEHNR and FQNEAQ. The cysteine opens and the phenylalanine closes a CDR3 of 18 amino acids. CDR3 DNA only is kept here, 54 bases in frame from base 1. This clone was seen once. What antigen it recognizes has not been identified. Qualities for individual bases were not recorded, and no much larger clone is one base off. The cohort comprised 666 healthy bone marrow donors. At the time of sampling, all cohort members were nominally healthy, though unrecorded immune exposures were likely present. The donor tested CMV seropositive, placing the donor among the 289 seropositive members of the cohort. Every donor gave a peripheral blood sample, and the peripheral blood mononuclear cells from that sample were used for TCR beta sequencing. The Qiagen DNeasy Blood Extraction Kit was used to extract genomic DNA from the blood cell samples.

The library was made by the immunoSEQ multiplex PCR assay. A mixture of 60 forward primers for TCR Vbeta segments and 13 reverse primers for TCR Jbeta segments was used in the multiplex PCR. Amplification of the CDR3 region of rearranged TCR beta genes was performed with a multiplex PCR assay on genomic DNA. The amplified TCR beta libraries were sequenced on the Illumina HiSeq System as 87-base-pair reads. From the authors' description of their analysis: In a later analysis, some 80 million unique TCR beta chains were counted across the 666 repertoires, and around 11 million of these chains were shared by at least two donors. Raw reads were error-corrected and collapsed into unique sequences with a nearest-neighbor algorithm that merged closely related sequences to remove PCR and sequencing errors. V, D and J gene segments were assigned by aligning CDR3 sequences to IMGT reference sequences. Each retained sequence needed at least a six-nucleotide match to both a V gene segment and a J gene segment. A rearrangement counted as productive if the CDR3 had no stop codons and remained in frame with V and J, and every other rearrangement counted as non-productive. Following IMGT convention, CDR3 was defined as the stretch from the second conserved V-encoded cysteine to the conserved J-encoded phenylalanine. The earlier analysis of some 540 of the donors excluded any sequence lacking an unambiguous match to a single V gene segment. In an earlier analysis of approximately 550 of the donors, V segments were called functional above 56.7% productive rearrangements and were called segregating when the between-donor standard deviation exceeded 5%. To diagnose cytomegalovirus status from the catalog of TCR beta chain sequences, a statistical classification framework was built. In a later analysis, V and J genes were assigned by comparing TCR nucleotide sequences against IMGT/GENE-DB human TR gene sequences. In a later analysis, CDR3 sequences and most-parsimonious VDJ recombination scenarios were assigned using the TCRdist pipeline. A later analysis defined each TCR beta chain by its CDR3 amino acid sequence plus V-gene family, and excluded reads lacking a unique V-gene family. As a way to deal with suspected cross-contamination and a sequencing artifact, a later analysis dropped approximately 590 nucleotide sequences that were highly shared and had low generation probability. In a later analysis, a clonal expansion index was calculated for each public chain from normalized within-repertoire ranks of inferred template counts. In a later analysis, generation probabilities were computed with a VDJ recombination model fitted to out-of-frame rearrangements, and the resulting probabilities were checked against IGoR. In a later analysis, TCR-TCR, TCR-HLA and TCR-CMV co-occurrence was scored with hypergeometric tests, and a repertoire-size bias correction was applied to TCR pairs. In a later analysis, false discovery rates were estimated by permuting HLA or CMV assignments 20 times. In a later analysis, co-occurring TCRs were grouped using DBSCAN, with TCRdist sequence similarity added in when clustering inside HLA-allele-positive subsets. Repertoires with fewer than 30,000 or more than 120,000 public chains were left out of co-occurrence clustering, as were about 5 repertoires with anomalous nucleotide sharing. Here the immuneACCESS table is served through TCRdb, limited to in-frame sequences with V and J called. Missing clones are a known gap in these copies; in checked studies unresolved V genes cover under half, and the rest lacks a known reason. That table is the source of V, J and clone size, and D and trimming were worked out from the DNA. Across this sample there are more than 150,000 clones, with approximately 80% seen only once. The ten largest clones add up to around 2% of the sample.

This receptor was identified in a woman in her late teens or twenties in good health and CMV-seropositive. The specimen sequenced was PBMCs. In this chain, TRBV7-9 is recombined with TRBJ2-6, with TRBD2 perhaps the D gene, on 7 matching bases. Here is the DNA: TGTGCCAGCAGACGTGGTCGGGGGGCGACCTCTGGGGCCAACGTCCTGACTTTC. Its amino acids are CASRRGRGATSGANVLTF. Full variable domain (CDR3 extended with the reference TRBV7-9 and TRBJ2-6 proteins): DTGVSQNPRHKITKRGQNVTFRCDPISEHNRLYWYRQTLGQGPEFLTYFQNEAQLEKSRLLSDRFSAERPKGSFSTLEIQRTEQGDSAMYLCASRRGRGATSGANVLTFGAGSRLTVL.